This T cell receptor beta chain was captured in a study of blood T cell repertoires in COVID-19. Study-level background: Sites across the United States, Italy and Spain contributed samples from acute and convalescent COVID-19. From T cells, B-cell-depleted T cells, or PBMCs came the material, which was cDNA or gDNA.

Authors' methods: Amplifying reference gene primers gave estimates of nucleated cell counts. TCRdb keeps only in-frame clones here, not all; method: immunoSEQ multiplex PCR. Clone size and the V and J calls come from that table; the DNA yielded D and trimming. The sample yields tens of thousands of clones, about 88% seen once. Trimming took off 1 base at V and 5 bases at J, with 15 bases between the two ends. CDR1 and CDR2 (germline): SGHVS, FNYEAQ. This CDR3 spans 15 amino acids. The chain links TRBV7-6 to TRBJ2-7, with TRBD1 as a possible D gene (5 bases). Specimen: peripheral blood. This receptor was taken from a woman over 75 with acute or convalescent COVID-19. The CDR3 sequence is CASSLGLQLGDEQYF. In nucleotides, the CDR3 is TGTGCCAGCAGCTTAGGGCTGCAGTTAGGGGACGAGCAGTACTTC.